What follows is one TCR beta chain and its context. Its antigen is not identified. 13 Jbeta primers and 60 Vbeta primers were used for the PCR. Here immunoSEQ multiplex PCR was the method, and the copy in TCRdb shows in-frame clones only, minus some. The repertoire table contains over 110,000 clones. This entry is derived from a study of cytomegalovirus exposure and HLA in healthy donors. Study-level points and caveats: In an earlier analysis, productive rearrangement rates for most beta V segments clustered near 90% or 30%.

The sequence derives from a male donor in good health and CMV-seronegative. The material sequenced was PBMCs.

In DNA form, the CDR3 reads TGTGCCAGCAGTTACTCGACCACTATCGATGAGCAGTTCTTC. It specifies CASSYSTTIDEQFF. V is TRBV6-5 and J is TRBJ2-1, with D hard to call. This CDR3 spans 14 amino acids. In germline, CDR1 is MNHEY, CDR2 SVGAGI. V lost 0 bases to trimming and J lost 8 bases, with 11 bases between them.